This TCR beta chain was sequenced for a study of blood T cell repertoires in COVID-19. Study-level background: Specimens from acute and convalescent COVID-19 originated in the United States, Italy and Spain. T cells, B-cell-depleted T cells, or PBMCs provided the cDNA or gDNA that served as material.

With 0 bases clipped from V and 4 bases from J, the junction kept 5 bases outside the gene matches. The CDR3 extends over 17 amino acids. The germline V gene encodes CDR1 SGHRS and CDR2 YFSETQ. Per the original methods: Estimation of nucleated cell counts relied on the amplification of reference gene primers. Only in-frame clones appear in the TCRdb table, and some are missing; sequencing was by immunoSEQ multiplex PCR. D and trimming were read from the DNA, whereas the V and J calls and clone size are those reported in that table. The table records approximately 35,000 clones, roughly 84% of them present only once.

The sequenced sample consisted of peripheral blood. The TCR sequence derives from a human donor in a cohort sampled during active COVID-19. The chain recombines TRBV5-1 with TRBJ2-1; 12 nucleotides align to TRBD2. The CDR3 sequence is CASSLVSSGGEYNEQFF. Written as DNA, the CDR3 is TGCGCCAGCAGCTTGGTTTCTAGCGGGGGGGAGTACAATGAGCAGTTCTTC. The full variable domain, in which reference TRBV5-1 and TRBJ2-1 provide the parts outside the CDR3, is KAGVTQTPRYLIKTRGQQVTLSCSPISGHRSVSWYQQTPGQGLQFLFEYFSETQRNKGNFPGRFSGRQFSNSRSEMNVSTLELGDSALYLCASSLVSSGGEYNEQFFGPGTRLTVL.